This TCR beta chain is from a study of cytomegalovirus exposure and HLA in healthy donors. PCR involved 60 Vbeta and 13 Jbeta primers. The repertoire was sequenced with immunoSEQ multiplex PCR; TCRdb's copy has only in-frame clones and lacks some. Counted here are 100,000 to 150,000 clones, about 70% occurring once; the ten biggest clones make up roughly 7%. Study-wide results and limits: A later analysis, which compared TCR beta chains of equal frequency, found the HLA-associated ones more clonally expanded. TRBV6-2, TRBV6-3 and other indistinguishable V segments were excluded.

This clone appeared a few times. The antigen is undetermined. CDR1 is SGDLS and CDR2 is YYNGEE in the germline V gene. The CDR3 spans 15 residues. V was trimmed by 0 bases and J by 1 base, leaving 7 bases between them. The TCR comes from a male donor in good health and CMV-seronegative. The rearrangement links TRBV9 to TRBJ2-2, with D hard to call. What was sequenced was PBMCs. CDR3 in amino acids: CASSVDAGNTGELFF. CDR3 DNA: TGTGCCAGCAGCGTAGACGCCGGGAACACCGGGGAGCTGTTTTTT.